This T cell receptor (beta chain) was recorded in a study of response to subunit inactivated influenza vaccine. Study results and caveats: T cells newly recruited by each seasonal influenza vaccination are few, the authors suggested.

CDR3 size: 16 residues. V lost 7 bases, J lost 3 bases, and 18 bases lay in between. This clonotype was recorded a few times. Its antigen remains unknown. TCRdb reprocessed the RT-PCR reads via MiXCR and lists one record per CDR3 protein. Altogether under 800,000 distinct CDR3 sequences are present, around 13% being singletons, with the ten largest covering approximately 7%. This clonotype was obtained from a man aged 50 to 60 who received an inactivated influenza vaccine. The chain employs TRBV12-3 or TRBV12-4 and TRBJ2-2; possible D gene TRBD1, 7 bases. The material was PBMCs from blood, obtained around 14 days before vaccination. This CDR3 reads CASIRGGGADTGELFF. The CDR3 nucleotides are TGTGCCAGCATACGTGGAGGGGGCGCCGACACCGGGGAGCTGTTTTTT.